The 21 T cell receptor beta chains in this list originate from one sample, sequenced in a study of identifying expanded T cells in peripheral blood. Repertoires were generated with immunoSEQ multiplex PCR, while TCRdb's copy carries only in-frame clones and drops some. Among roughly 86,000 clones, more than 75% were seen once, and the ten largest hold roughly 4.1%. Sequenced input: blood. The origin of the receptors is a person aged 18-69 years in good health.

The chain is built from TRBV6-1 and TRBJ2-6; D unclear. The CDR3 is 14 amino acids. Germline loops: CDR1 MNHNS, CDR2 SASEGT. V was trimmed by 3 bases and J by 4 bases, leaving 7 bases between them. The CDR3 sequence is CASSDRVGANVLTF. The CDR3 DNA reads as TGTGCCAGCAGTGATAGGGTGGGGGCCAACGTCCTGACTTTC.

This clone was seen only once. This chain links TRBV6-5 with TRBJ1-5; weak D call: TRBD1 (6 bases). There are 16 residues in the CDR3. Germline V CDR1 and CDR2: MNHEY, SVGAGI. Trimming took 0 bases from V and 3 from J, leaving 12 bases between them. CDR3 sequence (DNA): TGTGCCAGCAGTTACTCGCGGACAGCCTTCAATCAGCCCCAGCATTTT. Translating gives CASSYSRTAFNQPQHF.

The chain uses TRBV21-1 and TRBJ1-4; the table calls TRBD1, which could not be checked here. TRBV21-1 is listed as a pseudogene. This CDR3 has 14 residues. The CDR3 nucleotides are TGTGCCAGCAGCAACAGGGGAGTAGGTGAAAAACTGTTTTTT. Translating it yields CASSNRGVGEKLFF.

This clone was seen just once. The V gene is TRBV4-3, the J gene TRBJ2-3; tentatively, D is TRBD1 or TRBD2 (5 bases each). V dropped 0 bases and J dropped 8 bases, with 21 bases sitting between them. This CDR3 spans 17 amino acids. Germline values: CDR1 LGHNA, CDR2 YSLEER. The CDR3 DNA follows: TGCGCCAGCAGCCAAGACTCTAGACGGCCCGGGGCAGGTACGCAGTATTTT. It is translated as CASSQDSRRPGAGTQYF.

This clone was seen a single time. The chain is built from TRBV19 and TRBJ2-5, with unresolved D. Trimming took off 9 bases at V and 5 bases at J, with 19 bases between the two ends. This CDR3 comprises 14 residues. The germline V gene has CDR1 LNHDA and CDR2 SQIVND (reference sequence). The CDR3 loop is CASRGIGRRETQYF. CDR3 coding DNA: TGTGCCAGCCGAGGAATAGGTCGGCGGGAGACCCAGTACTTC. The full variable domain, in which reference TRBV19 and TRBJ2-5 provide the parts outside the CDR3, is DGGITQSPKYLFRKEGQNVTLSCEQNLNHDAMYWYRQDPGQGLRLIYYSQIVNDFQKGDIAEGYSVSREKKESFPLTVTSAQKNPTAFYLCASRGIGRRETQYFGPGTRLLVL.

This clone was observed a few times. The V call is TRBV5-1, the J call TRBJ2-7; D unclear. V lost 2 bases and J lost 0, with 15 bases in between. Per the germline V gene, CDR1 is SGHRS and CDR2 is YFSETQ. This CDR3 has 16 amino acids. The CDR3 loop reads CASSLRGQVGSYEQYF. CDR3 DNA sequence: TGCGCCAGCAGCTTACGTGGCCAGGTGGGCTCCTACGAGCAGTACTTC.

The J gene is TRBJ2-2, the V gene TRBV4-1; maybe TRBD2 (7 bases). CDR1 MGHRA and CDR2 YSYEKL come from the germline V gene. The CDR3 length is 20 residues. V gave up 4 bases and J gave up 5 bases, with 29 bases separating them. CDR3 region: CASSRPTLLAARGGTGELFF. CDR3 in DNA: TGCGCCAGCAGCCGCCCCACGTTGTTGGCGGCGAGGGGGGGGACCGGGGAGCTGTTTTTT.

The CDR3 protein is CASSRTGTGGTGELFF. The CDR3 DNA reads TGTGCCAGCAGCAGGACCGGGACAGGGGGCACCGGGGAGCTGTTTTTT. The chain recombines TRBV5-4 with TRBJ2-2; TRBD1 agrees at 11 bases. V lost 4 bases, J lost 4 bases, and 6 bases stayed unmatched. CDR3 length equals 16 residues. The germline CDR1 and CDR2 sequences are SGHNT and YYREEE (reference sequence).

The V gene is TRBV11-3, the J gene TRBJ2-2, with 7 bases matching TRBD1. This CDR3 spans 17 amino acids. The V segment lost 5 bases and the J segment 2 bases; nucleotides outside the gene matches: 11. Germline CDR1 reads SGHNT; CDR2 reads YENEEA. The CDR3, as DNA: TGTGCCAGCAGCGACGACAGGGCCAACCGTAACACCGGGGAGCTGTTTTTT. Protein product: CASSDDRANRNTGELFF.

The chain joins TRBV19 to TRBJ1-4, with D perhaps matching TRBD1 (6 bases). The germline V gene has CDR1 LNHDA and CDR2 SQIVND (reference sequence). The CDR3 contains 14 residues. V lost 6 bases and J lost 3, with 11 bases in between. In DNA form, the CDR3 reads TGTGCCAGTAGGCGGACAGCCTCTAATGAAAAACTGTTTTTT. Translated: CASRRTASNEKLFF.

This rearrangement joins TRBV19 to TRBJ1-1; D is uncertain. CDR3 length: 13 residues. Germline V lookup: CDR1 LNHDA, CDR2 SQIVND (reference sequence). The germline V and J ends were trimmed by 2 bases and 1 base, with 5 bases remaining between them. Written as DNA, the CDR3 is TGTGCCAGTAGTATAACAGCGAACACTGAAGCTTTCTTT. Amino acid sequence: CASSITANTEAFF.

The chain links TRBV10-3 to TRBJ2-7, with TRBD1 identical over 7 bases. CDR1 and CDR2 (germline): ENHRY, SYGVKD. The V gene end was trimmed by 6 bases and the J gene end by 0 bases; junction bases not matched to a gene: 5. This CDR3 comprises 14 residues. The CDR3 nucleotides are TGTGCCATCAGCGCGGACAGGAGCTCCTACGAGCAGTACTTC. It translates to CAISADRSSYEQYF.

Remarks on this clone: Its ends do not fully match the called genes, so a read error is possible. The CDR3 sequence: CASRFKSAETQYF. In nucleotides, the CDR3 is TGTGCCAGCCGCTTCAAGTCGGCGGAGACCCAGTACTTC. The rearrangement joins TRBV11-2 to TRBJ2-5; D is ambiguous. The germline CDR1 and CDR2 sequences are SGHAT and FQNNGV. The CDR3 length is 13 residues.

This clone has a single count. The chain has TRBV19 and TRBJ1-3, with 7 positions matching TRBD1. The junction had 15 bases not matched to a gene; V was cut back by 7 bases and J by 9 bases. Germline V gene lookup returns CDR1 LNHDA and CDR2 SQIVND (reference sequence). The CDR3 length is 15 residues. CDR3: CASMAQGGLRSTIYF. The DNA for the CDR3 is TGTGCCAGTATGGCTCAGGGGGGCCTTCGGAGCACCATATATTTT. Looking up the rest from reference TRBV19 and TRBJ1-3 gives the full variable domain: DGGITQSPKYLFRKEGQNVTLSCEQNLNHDAMYWYRQDPGQGLRLIYYSQIVNDFQKGDIAEGYSVSREKKESFPLTVTSAQKNPTAFYLCASMAQGGLRSTIYFGEGSWLTVV.

The CDR3 protein is CASSQTGNTEAFF. CDR3 coding DNA: TGCGCCAGCAGCCAGACGGGGAACACTGAAGCTTTCTTT. This sequence joins TRBV10-2 and TRBJ1-1, with D uncertain. The germline CDR1 and CDR2 sequences are WSHSY and SAAADI. The V and J ends lost 6 bases and 1 base respectively, with 9 bases between them. The CDR3 covers 13 residues.

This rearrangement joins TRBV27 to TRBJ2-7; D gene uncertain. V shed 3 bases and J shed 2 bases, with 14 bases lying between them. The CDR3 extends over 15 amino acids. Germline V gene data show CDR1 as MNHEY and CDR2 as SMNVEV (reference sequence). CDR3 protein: CASSLGPINPYEQYF. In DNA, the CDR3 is TGTGCCAGCAGTTTGGGTCCCATAAATCCCTACGAGCAGTACTTC.

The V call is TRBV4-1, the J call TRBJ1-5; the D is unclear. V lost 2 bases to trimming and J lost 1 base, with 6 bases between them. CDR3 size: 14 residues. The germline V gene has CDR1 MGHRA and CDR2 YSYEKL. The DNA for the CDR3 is TGCGCCAGCAGCCAATCATGGAGCAATCAGCCCCAGCATTTT. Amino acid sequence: CASSQSWSNQPQHF.

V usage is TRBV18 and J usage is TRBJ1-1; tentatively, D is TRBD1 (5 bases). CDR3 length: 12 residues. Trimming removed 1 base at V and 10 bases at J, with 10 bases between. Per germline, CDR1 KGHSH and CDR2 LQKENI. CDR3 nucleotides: TGTGCCAGCTCACCACGTTCGGGGGGAGCTTTCTTT. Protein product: CASSPRSGGAFF.

CDR3 protein: CASSLTLVSQNTEAFF. CDR3 coding DNA: TGTGCCAGCAGTCTGACCCTAGTTAGTCAAAACACTGAAGCTTTCTTT. The rearrangement joins TRBV27 to TRBJ1-1, with D uncertain. Germline CDR1 and CDR2: MNHEY and SMNVEV (reference sequence). CDR3 length: 16 residues. V dropped 5 bases and J dropped 2 bases, with 18 bases sitting between them.

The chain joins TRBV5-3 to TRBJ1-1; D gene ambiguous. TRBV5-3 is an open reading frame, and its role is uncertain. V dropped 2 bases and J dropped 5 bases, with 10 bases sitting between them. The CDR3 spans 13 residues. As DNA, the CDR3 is TGTGCCAGAAGCTTCCAGAGAGCGACTGAAGCTTTCTTT. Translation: CARSFQRATEAFF.

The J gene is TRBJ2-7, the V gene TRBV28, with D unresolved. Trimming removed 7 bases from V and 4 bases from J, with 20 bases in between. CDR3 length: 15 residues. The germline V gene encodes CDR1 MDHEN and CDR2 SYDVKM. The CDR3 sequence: CASTPDRAVPYEQYF. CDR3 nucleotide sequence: TGTGCCAGCACCCCAGATAGGGCAGTTCCGTACGAGCAGTACTTC.